This T cell receptor beta chain appears in the sequencing data of a study of blood T cell repertoires in COVID-19. The CDR3 length is 15 residues. The germline gives CDR1 MGHRA, CDR2 YSYEKL. V lost 0 bases and J 6 bases, leaving 12 bases between the germline ends. Profiling relied on immunoSEQ multiplex PCR, and the TCRdb table lists in-frame clones only, not all of them. The repertoire consists of roughly 100,000 clones, with nearly 90% occurring once and the leading ten covering 3% to 3.5%. The sequence came from a man in his fifties in a cohort sampled during active COVID-19. The chain recombines TRBV4-1 with TRBJ1-5; perhaps TRBD1 as D (5 bases). Source material: peripheral blood. CDR3 in DNA: TGCGCCAGCAGCCAAGATGAGGGAGGGGTTCAGCCCCAGCATTTT. It translates to CASSQDEGGVQPQHF.